One and the same sample provided the 20 T cell receptor beta chains below, sequenced in a study of CD8 T cells in Susac syndrome. Reverse transcription of about 0.5 to 1 ug RNA was carried out with random hexamers. Each CDR3 protein is one row after TCRdb ran MiXCR on the immunoSEQ multiplex PCR reads. The sample comprises around 150,000 distinct CDR3 sequences, about 95% of which are singletons, and over 0.12% rests with the top ten. Sequences were obtained from CD4+ T cells from PBMCs. The receptors shown here come from a human donor in good health.

The chain has TRBV7-3 and TRBJ2-3; the match to TRBD2 covers 11 bases. Germline values: CDR1 SGHTA, CDR2 FQGTGA. V lost 5 bases, J lost 0 bases, and 4 bases stayed unmatched. The CDR3 is made up of 16 amino acids. The CDR3 loop is CASSPRLAGSTDTQYF. The CDR3 DNA reads TGTGCCAGCAGCCCCCGACTAGCGGGGAGCACAGATACGCAGTATTTT.

This chain links TRBV6-2 or TRBV6-3 with TRBJ1-1, with D unresolved. Germline V gives CDR1 MNHEY, CDR2 SVGEGT. This CDR3 has 13 amino acids. Trimming took off 2 bases at V and 7 bases at J, with 11 bases between the two ends. The CDR3 DNA reads TGTGCCAGCAGTTACCGGGGATTTAGTGAAGCTTTCTTT. Its translation: CASSYRGFSEAFF.

CDR3 in DNA: TGTGCCAGCAGCGGGGGACAGGGCCGCGAGCAGTTCTTC. Translating gives CASSGGQGREQFF. The J gene is TRBJ2-1, the V gene TRBV5-4, with 9 bases fitting TRBD1. Germline V lookup: CDR1 SGHNT, CDR2 YYREEE (reference sequence). The CDR3 sequence is 13 residues long. V dropped 4 bases and J dropped 10; count of bases not matched to a gene: 6.

The chain uses TRBV7-2 and TRBJ2-7; D is perhaps TRBD1 or TRBD2 (6 bases each). The CDR3 loop spans 15 amino acids. In germline, CDR1 is SGHTA, CDR2 FQGNSA. Trimming cost V 0 bases and J 0 bases, with 9 bases left between them. The CDR3 loop reads CASSLARGVSYEQYF. The DNA of the CDR3 is TGTGCCAGCAGCTTAGCGAGGGGGGTCTCCTACGAGCAGTACTTC. The variable domain in full, with the rest retrieved from reference TRBV7-2 and TRBJ2-7, is GAGVSQSPSNKVTEKGKDVELRCDPISGHTALYWYRQSLGQGLEFLIYFQGNSAPDKSGLPSDRFSAERTGGSVSTLTIQRTQQEDSAVYLCASSLARGVSYEQYFGPGTRLTVT.

This clonotype has just one count. The rearrangement uses TRBV2 and TRBJ2-5; possible D gene TRBD2, 5 bases. CDR3 size: 11 residues. Looked up from germline, CDR1 is SNHLY and CDR2 is FYNNEI. V was clipped by 7 bases and J by 5 bases, with 8 bases between them. CDR3 DNA sequence: TGTGCCAGCACCCCGGGGGAGACCCAGTACTTC. Its translation is CASTPGETQYF.

The CDR3 reads CASSFGGGAYNEQFF. CDR3 bases: TGCGCCAGCAGCTTTGGCGGGGGGGCCTACAATGAGCAGTTCTTC. This chain uses TRBV5-1 with TRBJ2-1, with 9 bases matching TRBD2. The CDR3 runs 15 residues. Unmatched junction bases numbered 2, after V lost 2 bases and J lost 2 bases. CDR1 SGHRS and CDR2 YFSETQ come from the germline V gene.

The chain has TRBV24-1 and TRBJ2-1, with D unresolved. The CDR3 totals 12 residues. The ends were cut back, 9 bases at V and 9 bases at J, with 14 bases in the middle. Germline-derived CDR1 and CDR2 are KGHDR and SFDVKD. The CDR3 here is CATHDVGGEQFF. In DNA, the CDR3 is TGTGCCACCCACGATGTAGGCGGTGAGCAGTTCTTC.

V and J are TRBV20-1 and TRBJ2-7, with unresolved D. Trimming shortened V by 6 bases and J by 2 bases, and 14 bases separated the two germline ends. The germline gives CDR1 DFQATT, CDR2 SNEGSKA (reference sequence). This CDR3 has 13 amino acids. The CDR3 region has the DNA TGCAGTGCCCCCGGCGGACCTCCCTACGAGCAGTACTTC. This sequence encodes CSAPGGPPYEQYF.

The V and J genes are TRBV12-3 or TRBV12-4 and TRBJ2-3, with D possibly matching TRBD1 (5 bases). The CDR3 has 14 residues. Trimming removed 3 bases from V and 2 bases from J, with 9 bases in between. The CDR3 protein is CASSFGHTTDTQYF. As DNA, the CDR3 is TGTGCCAGCAGTTTTGGACACACCACAGATACGCAGTATTTT.

The J gene is TRBJ2-7, the V gene TRBV27; TRBD2 matches at 10 bases. Per the germline V gene, CDR1 is MNHEY and CDR2 is SMNVEV (reference sequence). V was clipped by 3 bases and J by 2 bases; unmatched bases: 4. The CDR3 loop spans 15 amino acids. In nucleotides, the CDR3 is TGTGCCAGCAGTTTGGCCAGCGGGGGGGCCTACGAGCAGTACTTC. Its protein product is CASSLASGGAYEQYF.

J is TRBJ2-1 and V is TRBV12-3 or TRBV12-4, with D hard to call. This CDR3 is built from 12 residues. The germline V and J ends were trimmed by 6 bases and 7 bases, with 10 bases remaining between them. In DNA form, the CDR3 reads TGTGCCAGCAGAGTCCTAGGGAATGAGCAGTTCTTC. Its translation: CASRVLGNEQFF.

V gene TRBV30 combines with J gene TRBJ2-1; TRBD1 aligns across 9 bases. This CDR3 is 14 amino acids long. V dropped 4 bases and J dropped 3; count of bases not matched to a gene: 4. Germline assignment: CDR1 GTSNPN and CDR2 SVGIG (reference sequence). The CDR3 DNA follows: TGTGCCTGGAAAGACAGGGGGAGCTACAATGAGCAGTTCTTC. Protein: CAWKDRGSYNEQFF.

The J gene is TRBJ2-7, the V gene TRBV12-3 or TRBV12-4; the match to TRBD1 covers 10 bases. V gave up 5 bases and J gave up 5 bases; unmatched junction bases: 6. The CDR3 spans 14 residues. This chain's CDR3 is CASSNDRGLHEQYF. The CDR3 DNA sequence: TGTGCCAGCAGTAACGACAGGGGGCTCCACGAGCAGTACTTC.

The chain employs TRBV7-2 and TRBJ1-2, with 7 bases lining up with TRBD1. The CDR3 consists of 15 residues. Looked up from germline, CDR1 is SGHTA and CDR2 is FQGNSA. Losses at the gene ends were 5 bases for V and 0 bases for J; bases not matched to a gene: 6. The CDR3 sequence is CASSQDRPPNYGYTF. CDR3 in DNA: TGTGCCAGCAGCCAGGACAGGCCACCTAACTATGGCTACACCTTC.

This sequence joins TRBV20-1 and TRBJ2-5; no clear D gene. Germline V lookup: CDR1 DFQATT, CDR2 SNEGSKA (reference sequence). The CDR3 sequence is 15 residues long. Between the trimmed V and J ends, which lost 0 bases and 2 bases, there was a span of 13 bases. The CDR3 reads CSARDLRAVQETQYF. The CDR3 nucleotides read TGCAGTGCTAGAGACCTAAGGGCAGTTCAAGAGACCCAGTACTTC.

This chain connects TRBV20-1 to TRBJ2-7; 9 positions match TRBD1. Germline trimming cut 4 bases from V and 0 bases from J; bases unmatched to any gene: 4. This CDR3 spans 14 amino acids. Germline-derived CDR1 and CDR2 are DFQATT and SNEGSKA (reference sequence). CDR3 nucleotide sequence: TGCAGTGCTACTACAGGGGGCGCCTCCTACGAGCAGTACTTC. Encoded protein: CSATTGGASYEQYF.

This clonotype came up once. The J gene is TRBJ2-3, the V gene TRBV29-1; D is possibly TRBD2 (5 bases). The germline V gene encodes CDR1 SQVTM and CDR2 ANQGSEA. This CDR3 spans 16 amino acids. V lost 6 bases, J lost 0 bases, and 19 bases lay in between. CDR3: CSVYSGISLSTDTQYF. The CDR3 DNA follows: TGCAGCGTATATTCCGGGATCTCGCTTAGCACAGATACGCAGTATTTT.

V gene TRBV3-1 combines with J gene TRBJ2-1; D call uncertain. Germline assignment: CDR1 LGHDT and CDR2 YNNKEL (reference sequence). V lost 4 bases and J 0 bases, leaving 13 bases between the germline ends. The CDR3 runs to 16 residues. CDR3 DNA: TGTGCCAGCAGCCGCTCTGGGGTTCTCTCCTACAATGAGCAGTTCTTC. It specifies CASSRSGVLSYNEQFF.

This chain joins TRBV20-1 and TRBJ2-7; tentatively, D is TRBD1 or TRBD2 (5 bases each). Per germline, CDR1 DFQATT and CDR2 SNEGSKA (reference sequence). V dropped 3 bases and J dropped 2 bases, with 14 bases sitting between them. The CDR3 is 14 amino acids. The CDR3 is CSARGRPGTYEQYF. CDR3 in DNA: TGCAGTGCTAGGGGACGCCCTGGGACCTACGAGCAGTACTTC.

This chain connects TRBV12-3 or TRBV12-4 to TRBJ1-5; D is uncertain. The CDR3 loop spans 12 amino acids. V lost 1 base, J lost 11 bases, and 9 bases lay in between. CDR3: CASSLGGLAQHF. The CDR3 DNA sequence: TGTGCCAGCAGTTTAGGAGGATTGGCCCAGCATTTT.